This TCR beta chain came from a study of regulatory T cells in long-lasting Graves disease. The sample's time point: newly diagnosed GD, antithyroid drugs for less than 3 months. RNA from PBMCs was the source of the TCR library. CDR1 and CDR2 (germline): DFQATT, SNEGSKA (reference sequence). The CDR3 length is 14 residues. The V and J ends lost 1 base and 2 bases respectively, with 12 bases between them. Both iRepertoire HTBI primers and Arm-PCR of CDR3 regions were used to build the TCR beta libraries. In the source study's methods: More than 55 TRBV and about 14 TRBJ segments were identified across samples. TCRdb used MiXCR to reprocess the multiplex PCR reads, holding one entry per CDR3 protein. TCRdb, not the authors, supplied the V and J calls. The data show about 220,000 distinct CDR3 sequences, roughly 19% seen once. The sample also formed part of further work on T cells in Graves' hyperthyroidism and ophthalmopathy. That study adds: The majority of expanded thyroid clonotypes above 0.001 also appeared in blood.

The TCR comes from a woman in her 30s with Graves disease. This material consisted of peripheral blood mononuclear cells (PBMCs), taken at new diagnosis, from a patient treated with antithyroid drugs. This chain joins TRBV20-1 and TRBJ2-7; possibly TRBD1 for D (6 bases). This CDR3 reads CSARARDTAYEQYF. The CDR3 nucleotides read TGCAGTGCTAGAGCCCGGGACACCGCCTACGAGCAGTACTTC.